Following are 8 T cell receptor beta chains from one sample sequenced in a study of T cells after yellow fever vaccination. TCRdb re-called the 5' RACE reads with MiXCR, one entry per CDR3 protein. Of 300,000 to 400,000 distinct CDR3 sequences in the sample, approximately 12% were seen once. The sequencing here drew on CD4+ T cells sorted from PBMCs, taken 15 days after the yellow fever booster vaccination. Receptors were obtained from a young man who received the YFV17D yellow fever vaccine.

There are many counts of this clonotype. V usage is TRBV5-1 and J usage is TRBJ1-5; D is undetermined. This CDR3 has 16 residues. In germline, CDR1 is SGHRS, CDR2 YFSETQ. The V end lost 4 bases, the J end lost 3 bases, and 17 bases lay between the germline ends. Here the CDR3 reads CASSPRGGSYNQPQHF. The CDR3 bases are TGCGCCAGCAGCCCCCGAGGCGGTAGTTACAATCAGCCCCAGCATTTT.

This clonotype appeared a few times. The chain uses TRBV7-2 and TRBJ2-3, with D possibly being TRBD2 (6 bases). Germline CDR1 is SGHTA and CDR2 is FQGNSA. V was shortened by 2 bases and J by 2 bases, with 14 bases between the two germline ends. The CDR3 length is 16 residues. The CDR3 bases are TGTGCCAGCAGCTTAAGGCGGGGCACCCCCACAGATACGCAGTATTTT. This encodes CASSLRRGTPTDTQYF.

The table lists this clonotype with many counts. The chain has TRBV11-2 and TRBJ1-1; no clear D gene. Trimming removed 1 base from V and 5 bases from J, with 8 bases in between. This CDR3 spans 13 amino acids. Germline V lookup: CDR1 SGHAT, CDR2 FQNNGV. CDR3 loop: CASSLVRQTEAFF. CDR3 nucleotide sequence: TGTGCCAGCAGCTTAGTCAGGCAGACTGAAGCTTTCTTT.

The chain is built from TRBV4-1 and TRBJ2-2, with D perhaps TRBD2 (5 bases). Germline CDR1 MGHRA, CDR2 YSYEKL. Trimming took 11 bases from V and 2 from J, leaving 15 bases between them. The length of the CDR3 is 14 residues. The CDR3 here is CAAGVAPNTGELFF. The CDR3 DNA sequence: TGCGCCGCCGGGGTAGCGCCTAACACCGGGGAGCTGTTTTTT.

V and J are TRBV12-3 or TRBV12-4 and TRBJ1-2; tentative D call: TRBD1 (5 bases). Trimming cost V 5 bases and J 2 bases, with 12 bases left between them. There are 14 residues in the CDR3. For the CDR3, the DNA is TGTGCCAGCAGTCCGTCCGGGGGAAACTATGGCTACACCTTC. Protein product: CASSPSGGNYGYTF.

This clonotype came up many times. This chain uses TRBV5-1 with TRBJ2-2; 7 bases are shared with TRBD1. The germline V gene has CDR1 SGHRS and CDR2 YFSETQ. The CDR3 spans 15 residues. V trimming: 7 bases; J trimming: 1 base; junction bases outside the gene matches: 7. Here the CDR3 reads CASRGDRVNTGELFF. The CDR3 DNA sequence: TGCGCCAGCCGTGGAGACAGGGTGAACACCGGGGAGCTGTTTTTT.

This clonotype was detected many times. CDR3 DNA: TGCAGCGTGGCGGGACAGGAGAATCAGCCCCAGCATTTT. Protein: CSVAGQENQPQHF. The V call is TRBV29-1, the J call TRBJ1-5; 8 bases agree with TRBD1. Germline V gene data show CDR1 as SQVTM and CDR2 as ANQGSEA. The trim removed 6 bases at V and 4 bases at J, leaving 5 bases unmatched. There are 13 residues in the CDR3.

This clonotype was found many times. V gene TRBV6-5 combines with J gene TRBJ2-3; 9 bases fit TRBD2. The CDR3 totals 16 residues. V dropped 3 bases and J dropped 2; count of bases not matched to a gene: 6. Germline V CDR1 and CDR2: MNHEY, SVGAGI. The CDR3 region is CASSYWLAGPTDTQYF. For the CDR3, the DNA is TGTGCCAGCAGTTATTGGCTAGCGGGGCCCACAGATACGCAGTATTTT.